This TCR beta chain was obtained from a study of blood T cell repertoires in COVID-19. Overall study context: Italy, Spain and the United States were the sources of the convalescent and acute COVID-19 samples. PBMCs, B-cell-depleted T cells, or T cells were the source of the cDNA or gDNA that made up the material.

In the authors' workflow: Nucleated cell counts were estimated from reference gene primer amplification. Produced via immunoSEQ multiplex PCR; TCRdb's table is partial and in-frame only. V and J calls and clone size are as listed in that table; D and trimming were resolved from the DNA. The table has approximately 21,000 clones, roughly 90% seen once. The CDR3 has 19 amino acids. Germline V gene data show CDR1 as LGHDT and CDR2 as YNNKEL (reference sequence). The V and J ends lost 8 bases and 4 bases, in that order; junction bases with no gene match: 18. This receptor was identified in a woman older than 75 with active COVID-19. V is TRBV3-1 (or the pseudogene TRBV3-2) and J is TRBJ2-2, with 11 bases lining up with TRBD2. What was sequenced was peripheral blood. The CDR3 DNA follows: TGTGCCAGCGGGCCTTCGGCTAGCGGGGGGACGCGGGGCACCGGGGAGCTGTTTTTT. Translating it yields CASGPSASGGTRGTGELFF.